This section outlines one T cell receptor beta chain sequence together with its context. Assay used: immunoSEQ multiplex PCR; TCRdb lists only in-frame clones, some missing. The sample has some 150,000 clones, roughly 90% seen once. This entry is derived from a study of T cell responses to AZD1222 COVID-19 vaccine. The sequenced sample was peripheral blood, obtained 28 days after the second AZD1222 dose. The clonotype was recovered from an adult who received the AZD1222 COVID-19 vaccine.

In DNA form, the CDR3 reads TGTGCCAGCAGCTTAGCCGCCGGGACCGATGGGGGCTACACCTTC. Translated, it gives CASSLAAGTDGGYTF. The chain combines TRBV7-2 with TRBJ1-2, with a possible D match to TRBD1 (5 bases). Trimming took off 0 bases at V and 8 bases at J, with 16 bases between the two ends. The germline V gene has CDR1 SGHTA and CDR2 FQGNSA. This CDR3 comprises 15 residues.